This T cell receptor (beta chain) was captured in a study of blood T cells in healthy people across ages. The authors ran a second PCR of roughly 6 to 12 cycles using a sample-barcoded 5' primer and a J-beta primer mix. TCRdb re-derived calls from the 5' RACE reads in MiXCR, one entry per CDR3 protein. Among hundreds of thousands of distinct CDR3 sequences, around 24% were seen once, and the ten largest hold roughly 9%. The germline gives CDR1 SGHTA, CDR2 FQGNSA. The germline V and J ends were trimmed by 0 bases and 3 bases, with 10 bases remaining between them. CDR3 size: 15 residues. These data were also reused for a study on T cells of mothers and their children. From that report: The second PCR used the M1S primer, and this primer added sample barcodes and 2-4 random nucleotides.

This rearrangement joins TRBV7-2 to TRBJ2-3, with no clear D. Specimen: blood. The sequence came from a boy aged 5-17 years in good health. The CDR3, as DNA: TGTGCCAGCAGCTTAGCTCAAGTAGGAACAGATACGCAGTATTTT. This sequence encodes CASSLAQVGTDTQYF.